This passage covers 20 T cell receptor beta chains from one sample sequenced in a study of OX40 agonist ivuxolimab in advanced cancers. Clones were sequenced by immunoSEQ multiplex PCR, and TCRdb holds only the in-frame ones, with some missing. The sample includes some 98,000 clones, around 87% of them seen just once. The source was CD4+ or CD8+ T cells sorted from blood, collected in a trial of the OX40 agonist ivuxolimab. The receptors originated from an adult with an advanced solid tumor such as melanoma, head and neck, liver or kidney cancer.

V gene TRBV18 combines with J gene TRBJ2-1, with 8 bases fitting TRBD2. With 3 bases clipped from V and 5 bases from J, the junction kept 12 bases outside the gene matches. Germline CDR1 KGHSH, CDR2 LQKENI. This CDR3 is 17 amino acids long. The CDR3 sequence is CASSPEQPGLVDNEQFF. DNA of the CDR3: TGTGCCAGCTCACCTGAACAGCCGGGACTAGTAGACAATGAGCAGTTCTTC. The variable domain in full, completed from reference TRBV18 and TRBJ2-1, reads NAGVMQNPRHLVRRRGQEARLRCSPMKGHSHVYWYRQLPEEGLKFMVYLQKENIIDESGMPKERFSAEFPKEGPSILRIQQVVRGDSAAYFCASSPEQPGLVDNEQFFGPGTRLTVL.

This chain joins TRBV11-2 and TRBJ2-1; TRBD1 agrees at 7 bases. The CDR3 is made up of 12 amino acids. After removal of 4 bases from V and 9 bases from J, the junction contained 3 bases not matched to a gene. From germline, CDR1 is SGHAT and CDR2 FQNNGV. The CDR3 spells CASSSTGLEQFF. In nucleotides, the CDR3 is TGTGCCAGCAGCTCGACAGGGCTTGAGCAGTTCTTC.

The chain has TRBV6-8 and TRBJ2-2, with D uncertain. The CDR3 extends over 15 amino acids. Trimming left V 6 bases short and J 3 bases short, with 14 bases between. Germline assignment: CDR1 MNHGY and CDR2 SAAAGT. In DNA form, the CDR3 reads TGTGCCAGCAGCTCCCCCCGGCGGTACACCGGGGAGCTGTTTTTT. Protein: CASSSPRRYTGELFF.

V usage is TRBV25-1 and J usage is TRBJ1-2; D is unclear. Trimming pared 3 bases from V and 2 bases from J, leaving 13 bases between. The CDR3 covers 15 residues. CDR1 and CDR2 from the germline V gene are MGHDK and SYGVNS. The CDR3, as DNA: TGTGCCAGCAGTGACCCGACACTCACGAACTATGGCTACACCTTC. Amino acids: CASSDPTLTNYGYTF.

The V gene is TRBV6-4, the J gene TRBJ1-2, with D possibly being TRBD1 (5 bases). The length of the CDR3 is 15 residues. Between the trimmed V and J ends, which lost 6 bases and 2 bases, there was a span of 16 bases. Per the germline V gene, CDR1 is MRHNA and CDR2 is SNTAGT. Written as DNA, the CDR3 is TGTGCCAGCAGGCGAGAGCAGGGAGGCAACTATGGCTACACCTTC. Protein product: CASRREQGGNYGYTF.

The chain recombines TRBV27 with TRBJ1-1, with a possible D match to TRBD1 (5 bases). The V and J ends lost 1 base and 1 base respectively, with 13 bases between them. Germline-derived CDR1 and CDR2 are MNHEY and SMNVEV (reference sequence). The CDR3 sequence is 16 residues long. In DNA form, the CDR3 reads TGTGCCAGCAGTTTATTTCAGGGAATGGGGAACACTGAAGCTTTCTTT. Amino acids: CASSLFQGMGNTEAFF.

The V and J genes are TRBV4-1 and TRBJ2-1; 9 nucleotides line up with TRBD2. There are 17 residues in the CDR3. After removal of 3 bases from V and 5 bases from J, the junction contained 11 bases not matched to a gene. Germline CDR1 is MGHRA and CDR2 is YSYEKL. The CDR3 region has the DNA TGCGCCAGCAGCCACTTTTCTGACGGGACTAGCCACAATGAGCAGTTCTTC. Residues: CASSHFSDGTSHNEQFF.

The chain carries TRBV7-2 and TRBJ2-7; D might be TRBD2 (6 bases). The CDR3 sequence is 14 residues long. The V end was cut by 3 bases, the J end by 6 bases, with 15 bases between. CDR1 is SGHTA, CDR2 FQGNSA, per germline. CDR3 nucleotide sequence: TGTGCCAGCAGCTTCGCGGGGCGGGGAGGCGAGCAGTACTTC. Translation: CASSFAGRGGEQYF.

A few counts support this clone. Other nucleotide sequences from this sample produce the same CDR3. The V gene is TRBV19, the J gene TRBJ2-3, with a weak D call TRBD2 (6 bases). The V end lost 4 bases, the J end lost 1 base, and 12 bases lay between the germline ends. The CDR3 length is 15 residues. The germline V gene encodes CDR1 LNHDA and CDR2 SQIVND (reference sequence). The CDR3 DNA sequence: TGTGCCAGTAGTACGTCCGGGACTGGCACAGATACGCAGTATTTT. Amino acid sequence: CASSTSGTGTDTQYF.

The chain joins TRBV6-5 to TRBJ2-7, with a weak D call TRBD1 (6 bases). Looked up from germline, CDR1 is MNHEY and CDR2 is SVGAGI. CDR3 length equals 12 residues. The V end was cut by 6 bases, the J end by 0 bases, with 6 bases between. The CDR3 DNA reads as TGTGCCAGCAGGGACAGCTCCTACGAGCAGTACTTC. This gives the protein CASRDSSYEQYF.

V is TRBV5-1 and J is TRBJ1-3, with a possible D match to TRBD1 (5 bases). The CDR3 has 16 amino acids. Trimming pared 4 bases from V and 1 base from J, leaving 15 bases between. Germline CDR1 SGHRS, CDR2 YFSETQ. In DNA form, the CDR3 reads TGCGCCAGCAGCACGGGCGGTTGGGGGTCTGGAAACACCATATATTTT. This encodes CASSTGGWGSGNTIYF. Looking up the rest from reference TRBV5-1 and TRBJ1-3 gives the full variable domain: KAGVTQTPRYLIKTRGQQVTLSCSPISGHRSVSWYQQTPGQGLQFLFEYFSETQRNKGNFPGRFSGRQFSNSRSEMNVSTLELGDSALYLCASSTGGWGSGNTIYFGEGSWLTVV.

This chain joins TRBV2 and TRBJ2-3, with 11 bases aligning to TRBD2. V was pared by 9 bases and J by 6 bases, with 8 bases of the junction left unmatched. CDR3 size: 14 residues. Germline lookup yields CDR1 SNHLY and CDR2 FYNNEI. The CDR3 DNA sequence: TGTGCCAGTCTTAGCGGGGGGGCCTGGGATACGCAGTATTTT. Protein: CASLSGGAWDTQYF.

The chain couples TRBV6-6 to TRBJ1-3, with D tentatively TRBD1 (5 bases). This CDR3 contains 15 residues. With 1 base removed from V and 2 bases from J, the gap between germline ends came to 9 bases. Germline lookup yields CDR1 MNHNY and CDR2 SVGAGI (reference sequence). The CDR3 nucleotides read TGTGCCAGCAGTTACTACCCGGGGCCTGGAAACACCATATATTTT. Translated: CASSYYPGPGNTIYF.

This clone occurred once. The V call is TRBV10-1, the J call TRBJ2-5; D is perhaps TRBD1 (5 bases). The V end lost 4 bases, the J end lost 4 bases, and 10 bases lay between the germline ends. CDR1 and CDR2 from the germline V gene are WNHNN and SYGVQD (reference sequence). This CDR3 comprises 13 residues. The CDR3 nucleotides are TGCGCCAGCAGTGCTGCAGGGCGAGAGACCCAGTACTTC. The encoded protein is CASSAAGRETQYF.

The rearrangement links TRBV19 to TRBJ2-7; TRBD1 matches 8 bases. The CDR3 is 16 residues long. Per the germline V gene, CDR1 is LNHDA and CDR2 is SQIVND (reference sequence). J was trimmed by 9 bases and V by 5 bases; bases with no gene match: 18. DNA for the CDR3: TGTGCCAGTAGTCCACTAACCGGGACAGGACAACAAGGGCAGTACTTC. Encoded protein: CASSPLTGTGQQGQYF.

In its sample, this clone was seen once. The rearrangement joins TRBV9 to TRBJ2-1, with 7 nucleotides matching TRBD2. The CDR3 runs to 17 residues. Looked up from germline, CDR1 is SGDLS and CDR2 is YYNGEE. Losses at the gene ends were 4 bases for V and 0 bases for J; bases not matched to a gene: 10. The CDR3 loop is CASSLQSAGDSYNEQFF. In DNA form, the CDR3 reads TGTGCCAGCAGCCTTCAATCCGCGGGGGACTCCTACAATGAGCAGTTCTTC. The variable domain in full, completed from reference TRBV9 and TRBJ2-1, reads DSGVTQTPKHLITATGQRVTLRCSPRSGDLSVYWYQQSLDQGLQFLIQYYNGEERAKGNILERFSAQQFPDLHSELNLSSLELGDSALYFCASSLQSAGDSYNEQFFGPGTRLTVL.

The chain links TRBV6-1 to TRBJ2-7; D might be TRBD2 (6 bases). This CDR3 is built from 11 residues. V was cut by 4 bases and J by 10 bases, with 11 bases left in between. CDR1 is MNHNS, CDR2 SASEGT, per germline. CDR3 region: CASSGRDGQYF. Written as DNA, the CDR3 is TGTGCCAGCAGTGGGAGGGACGGTCAGTACTTC.

The chain links TRBV18 to TRBJ1-5; TRBD1 matches 7 bases. V lost 0 bases, J lost 3 bases, and 2 bases stayed unmatched. This CDR3 comprises 15 residues. Germline CDR1 KGHSH, CDR2 LQKENI. The CDR3 region is CASSPPGQNNQPQHF. The CDR3 DNA follows: TGTGCCAGCTCACCACCGGGACAGAACAATCAGCCCCAGCATTTT.

The V and J genes are TRBV7-2 and TRBJ1-1, with a weak D call TRBD1 (5 bases). V was shortened by 5 bases and J by 1 base, with 11 bases between the two germline ends. CDR1 and CDR2 (germline): SGHTA, FQGNSA. The CDR3 contains 14 residues. The CDR3 coding sequence is TGTGCCAGCAGCCTAGGGGTGGGGAACACTGAAGCTTTCTTT. It is translated as CASSLGVGNTEAFF.

This rearrangement joins TRBV7-2 to TRBJ1-2, with D possibly matching TRBD1 (5 bases). Germline V gene data show CDR1 as SGHTA and CDR2 as FQGNSA. Trimming stripped 1 base from V and 3 bases from J, with 9 bases between. This CDR3 contains 14 residues. This CDR3 reads CASSLGDSYYGYTF. The CDR3 nucleotides are TGTGCCAGCAGCTTAGGAGACAGCTACTATGGCTACACCTTC.